Below are 12 T cell receptor beta chains sequenced from a single sample in a study of blood T cells in healthy people across ages. Primed by a sample-barcoded 5' primer and a J-beta primer mix, a second PCR proceeded for roughly 6 to 12 cycles. TCRdb used MiXCR to reprocess the 5' RACE reads, holding one entry per CDR3 protein. Of some 1.5 million distinct CDR3 sequences listed, roughly 27% were seen once; the top ten hold roughly 8%. Sequenced sample: blood. The source is a young woman in good health.

In its sample, this clonotype was seen many times. The chain couples TRBV29-1 to TRBJ2-7; 8 bases are a match to TRBD1. Germline trimming cut 6 bases from V and 6 bases from J; bases unmatched to any gene: 13. Looked up from germline, CDR1 is SQVTM and CDR2 is ANQGSEA. This CDR3 is 14 amino acids long. The CDR3 coding sequence is TGCAGCGTGGCTCCCGGGACAGGTGGAGGCGAGCAGTACTTC. This codes for CSVAPGTGGGEQYF.

Notes on this clonotype: A much more abundant neighbour one base away suggests this may be a read error. V and J are TRBV5-1 and TRBJ2-3; the D gene is possibly TRBD2 (6 bases). Germline CDR1 is SGHRS and CDR2 is YFSETQ. The V end was cut by 4 bases, the J end by 5 bases, with 17 bases between. The CDR3 runs 15 residues. The DNA for the CDR3 is TGCGCCAGCAGCGACTCCGGGACTTCGGTAGATACGCAGTATTTT. It specifies CASSDSGTSVDTQYF.

This clonotype showed up many times. The V call is TRBV10-3, the J call TRBJ1-3; D remains ambiguous. Trimming shortened V by 0 bases and J by 3 bases, and 3 bases separated the two germline ends. Germline assignment: CDR1 ENHRY and CDR2 SYGVKD. The CDR3 is 13 amino acids. The CDR3 DNA reads TGTGCCATCAGTGAGTCGAGTGGAAACACCATATATTTT. This translates into CAISESSGNTIYF.

The rearrangement joins TRBV28 to TRBJ2-1; 8 positions match TRBD2. The V gene end was trimmed by 10 bases and the J gene end by 0 bases; junction bases not matched to a gene: 14. The CDR3 totals 17 residues. CDR1 MDHEN and CDR2 SYDVKM come from the germline V gene. In nucleotides, the CDR3 is TGTGCCACCTCGGGGGCGGGGGGACCGAGCTCCTACAATGAGCAGTTCTTC. Translating gives CATSGAGGPSSYNEQFF.

This clonotype has only one observation. The chain links TRBV5-1 to TRBJ1-1; D is possibly TRBD1 (5 bases). CDR3 length: 15 amino acids. Germline loops: CDR1 SGHRS, CDR2 YFSETQ. Trimming cost V 1 base and J 1 base, with 11 bases left between them. The CDR3: CASSLSSGGNTEAFF. The CDR3 DNA follows: TGCGCCAGCAGCTTGTCCTCCGGGGGGAACACTGAAGCTTTCTTT.

This clonotype was recorded a few times. This chain uses TRBV20-1 with TRBJ2-2; D unresolved. The germline V gene encodes CDR1 DFQATT and CDR2 SNEGSKA (reference sequence). CDR3 length equals 15 residues. V shed 0 bases and J shed 3 bases, with 11 bases lying between them. CDR3 region: CSARDRFVDTGELFF. CDR3 in DNA: TGCAGTGCTAGAGATCGATTTGTCGACACCGGGGAGCTGTTTTTT.

This clonotype was recorded a few times. The chain employs TRBV20-1 and TRBJ1-2; a weak D match, TRBD1 (6 bases). Germline CDR1 DFQATT, CDR2 SNEGSKA (reference sequence). The CDR3 consists of 15 residues. Trimming removed 6 bases from V and 8 bases from J, with 25 bases in between. The CDR3 nucleotides read TGCAGTGCCAGGTCGGGGGGGGCGGTTGAGACGGGCTACACCTTC. Amino acid sequence: CSARSGGAVETGYTF.

This clonotype was detected ten times or more. The V call is TRBV20-1, the J call TRBJ2-5, with D hard to call. V was pared by 6 bases and J by 6 bases, with 17 bases between. Per germline, CDR1 DFQATT and CDR2 SNEGSKA (reference sequence). This CDR3 is built from 13 residues. The CDR3, as DNA: TGCAGTGCCGGAAGTCCGGATTTAAAGACCCAGTACTTC. Residues: CSAGSPDLKTQYF.

This clonotype appeared many times. The chain has TRBV5-1 and TRBJ2-7; TRBD1 aligns across 9 bases. Germline V CDR1 and CDR2: SGHRS, YFSETQ. The CDR3 is made up of 13 amino acids. The junction had 5 bases not matched to a gene; V was cut back by 4 bases and J by 6 bases. Written as DNA, the CDR3 is TGCGCCAGCAGCGGGGGACAGGGCGGCGAGCAGTACTTC. It translates to CASSGGQGGEQYF.

This clonotype has just a few counts. The V gene is TRBV7-3, the J gene TRBJ2-1; TRBD2 matches 10 bases. Germline V lookup: CDR1 SGHTA, CDR2 FQGTGA. Trimming at V came to 7 bases and at J to 2 bases, leaving 2 bases not matched to a gene. The CDR3 has 14 amino acids. CDR3 DNA: TGTGCCAGCAAGCGGGGGGGGACCTACAATGAGCAGTTCTTC. Its translation: CASKRGGTYNEQFF.

This chain connects TRBV19 to TRBJ2-1; the D gene is possibly TRBD2 (5 bases). Near its end, the DNA agrees better with TRBJ2-7, so the J call may be wrong. The CDR3 loop spans 16 amino acids. CDR1 is LNHDA, CDR2 SQIVND, per germline (reference sequence). The DNA of the CDR3 is TGTGCCAGTAGTAGGGCTAGCCAGAGCTCCTACAATGAGCAGTACTTC. Its translation: CASSRASQSSYNEQYF.

The chain combines TRBV7-9 with TRBJ2-5; 9 nucleotides match TRBD2. Germline lookup yields CDR1 SEHNR and CDR2 FQNEAQ (reference sequence). The CDR3 length is 20 residues. Trimming removed 3 bases from V and 2 bases from J; junction bases left unmatched: 19. The CDR3 nucleotides are TGTGCCAGCAGCTTGTATTACGGAGCGGGGGGCCCGACTTCGCAAGAGACCCAGTACTTC. It codes for CASSLYYGAGGPTSQETQYF.